These T cell receptor beta chains were read from a single sample in a study of post-analysis software for immune sequencing data. Each CDR3 protein gets one entry after TCRdb re-called the PCR reads with MiXCR. The sample contains about 560,000 distinct CDR3 sequences, 44% of which appear only once. The sequenced sample was blood. These receptors all stem from a girl between 5 and 17 years old with multiple sclerosis. The CDR3 runs from the conserved cysteine through the conserved F or W. Each record gives: CDR3 protein, CDR3 DNA, J gene, V gene, D gene, clone size. A D gene is named only where the DNA matches it firmly. Only part of the rows carry a size: once, few, many, or a class if the clone is expanded.

CASTRGPGLSSGANVLTF TGTGCCAGCACCCGAGGACCGGGACTTTCGTCTGGGGCCAACGTCCTGACTTTC TRBJ2-6 TRBV12-3/TRBV12-4 . .
CASSLGTGRSYEQYF TGTGCCAGCAGCTTAGGGACAGGGAGAAGCTACGAGCAGTACTTC TRBJ2-7 TRBV5-1 TRBD1 few
CSGRPGQGPNTQYF TGCAGCGGCAGACCGGGACAGGGACCGAATACGCAGTATTTT TRBJ2-3 TRBV29-1 TRBD1 few
CASSLDSWSQYF TGCGCCAGCAGCTTGGACTCCTGGTCGCAGTATTTT TRBJ2-3 TRBV5-1 . .
CASSFRTAVRAFF TGTGCCAGCAGTTTCCGGACCGCGGTGAGGGCTTTCTTT TRBJ1-1 TRBV12-3/TRBV12-4 . .
CASSATGKNGYTF TGTGCCAGCAGTGCAACAGGGAAAAATGGCTACACCTTC TRBJ1-2 TRBV6-1 . .
CASSSDKSTQYF TGCGCCAGCAGCTCCGACAAAAGTACGCAGTATTTT TRBJ2-3 TRBV5-1 . .
CSVARTASGNTIYF TGCAGCGTTGCTCGGACGGCCTCTGGAAACACCATATATTTT TRBJ1-3 TRBV29-1 . .
CASSQDLGTQFF TGCGCCAGCAGCCAAGATTTGGGTACCCAGTTCTTC TRBJ2-1 TRBV4-1 . .
CASSMGQGKEGYGYTF TGTGCCAGCAGCATGGGACAGGGGAAAGAGGGCTATGGCTACACCTTC TRBJ1-2 TRBV7-2 TRBD1 few
CASIQGARGANVLTF TGTGCCAGCATCCAGGGAGCGCGGGGGGCCAACGTCCTGACTTTC TRBJ2-6 TRBV12-3/TRBV12-4 . many
CASSPLADRGYEQYF TGTGCCAGCAGTCCCCTAGCGGACAGGGGCTACGAGCAGTACTTC TRBJ2-7 TRBV12-3/TRBV12-4 TRBD1 .
CASSLTQRTSGRFFHEQYF TGTGCCAGCAGTTTAACGCAGCGGACTAGCGGGAGGTTTTTCCACGAGCAGTACTTC TRBJ2-7 TRBV27 TRBD2 .
CASSPWTGNYEQFF TGTGCCAGCAGTCCGTGGACAGGGAACTACGAGCAGTTCTTC TRBJ2-1 TRBV27 TRBD1 .
CASNQGDSPGPYEQYF TGTGCCAGCAACCAAGGTGACAGTCCGGGCCCCTACGAGCAGTACTTC TRBJ2-7 TRBV14 . .
CASSERAPSQMNTEAFF TGTGCCAGCAGTGAAAGGGCCCCTTCCCAAATGAACACTGAAGCTTTCTTT TRBJ1-1 TRBV6-1 . once
CSAYRASSYEQYF TGCAGTGCTTACAGGGCTAGCTCCTACGAGCAGTACTTC TRBJ2-7 TRBV20-1 . few
CSVWMGGSGYGYTF TGCAGCGTCTGGATGGGGGGATCTGGCTATGGCTACACCTTC TRBJ1-2 TRBV29-1 . few
CAISIDRGTDTQYF TGTGCCATCAGCATCGACAGGGGCACAGATACGCAGTATTTT TRBJ2-3 TRBV10-3 TRBD1 .
CASSPGAGSNSPLHF TGTGCCAGCAGCCCCGGGGCAGGGTCGAATTCACCCCTCCACTTT TRBJ1-6 TRBV7-9 . .
CSAGRSDFLSTDTQYF TGCAGTGCTGGACGGAGCGATTTTCTTAGCACAGATACGCAGTATTTT TRBJ2-3 TRBV20-1 . .
CASSQDRTDTQYF TGCGCCAGCAGCCAAGATAGGACAGATACGCAGTATTTT TRBJ2-3 TRBV4-1 . few
CASSVQGLDNSPLHF TGCGCCAGCAGCGTCCAGGGACTTGATAATTCACCCCTCCACTTT TRBJ1-6 TRBV5-1 . few
CASSDPTDNEQFF TGTGCCAGCAGTGACCCGACGGACAATGAGCAGTTCTTC TRBJ2-1 TRBV6-4 . .
CSASDRVGTEAFF TGCAGTGCTTCGGACAGGGTCGGCACTGAAGCTTTCTTT TRBJ1-1 TRBV20-1 TRBD1 .
CASSGGLGAGNTIYF TGTGCCAGCAGCGGGGGTCTAGGCGCTGGAAACACCATATATTTT TRBJ1-3 TRBV5-5 . .
CASSLLAGKDYNEQFF TGTGCCAGCAGTCTTTTAGCGGGAAAAGACTACAATGAGCAGTTCTTC TRBJ2-1 TRBV12-3/TRBV12-4 TRBD2 .
CASINAMNTEAFF TGTGCCAGCATCAATGCCATGAACACTGAAGCTTTCTTT TRBJ1-1 TRBV6-5 . .
CASSPTRNSNQPQHF TGTGCCAGCAGTCCAACACGGAATAGCAATCAGCCCCAGCATTTT TRBJ1-5 TRBV27 . few
CASSLFLAASYNEQFF TGTGCCAGCAGTCTATTTCTAGCGGCCTCCTACAATGAGCAGTTCTTC TRBJ2-1 TRBV12-3/TRBV12-4 TRBD2 few
CASSDCVSGGLQETQYF TGTGCCAGCAGTGACTGTGTTAGCGGGGGGCTCCAAGAGACCCAGTACTTC TRBJ2-5 TRBV6-4 TRBD2 once
CASSYKRSNQPQHF TGTGCCAGCAGTTATAAAAGGAGCAATCAGCCCCAGCATTTT TRBJ1-5 TRBV12-3/TRBV12-4 . .
CASSLPGTGKGNEQFF TGCGCCAGCAGCTTGCCCGGGACAGGGAAGGGGAATGAGCAGTTCTTC TRBJ2-1 TRBV5-1 TRBD1 .